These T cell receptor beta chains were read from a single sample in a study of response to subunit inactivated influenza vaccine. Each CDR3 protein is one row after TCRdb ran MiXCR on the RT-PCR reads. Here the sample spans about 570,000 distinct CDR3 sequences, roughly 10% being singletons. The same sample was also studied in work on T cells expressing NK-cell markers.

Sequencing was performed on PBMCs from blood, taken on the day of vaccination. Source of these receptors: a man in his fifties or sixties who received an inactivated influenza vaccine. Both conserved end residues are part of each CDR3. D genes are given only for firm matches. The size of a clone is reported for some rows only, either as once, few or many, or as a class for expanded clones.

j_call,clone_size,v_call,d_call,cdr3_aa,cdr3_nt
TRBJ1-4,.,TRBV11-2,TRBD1,CASSVVSRGRSNEKLFF,TGTGCCAGCAGCGTCGTGAGCAGGGGGCGGTCTAATGAAAAACTGTTTTTT
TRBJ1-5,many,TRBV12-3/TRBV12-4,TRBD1,CASSLGADRVNQPQHF,TGTGCCAGCAGTCTCGGGGCGGACAGGGTAAATCAGCCCCAGCATTTT
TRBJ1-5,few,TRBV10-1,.,CASSSGAQPQHF,TGCGCCAGCAGCTCAGGGGCTCAGCCCCAGCATTTT
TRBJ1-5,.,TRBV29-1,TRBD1,CSARQGNSNQPQHF,TGCAGCGCCCGACAGGGGAATAGCAATCAGCCCCAGCATTTT
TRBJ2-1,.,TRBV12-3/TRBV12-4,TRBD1,CASSLDWEWGTGSYNEQFF,TGTGCCAGCAGTTTAGATTGGGAGTGGGGGACAGGCTCCTACAATGAGCAGTTCTTC
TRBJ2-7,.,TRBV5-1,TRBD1,CASSSIQGSLGEQYF,TGCGCCAGCAGCTCCATACAGGGGTCCTTAGGGGAGCAGTACTTC
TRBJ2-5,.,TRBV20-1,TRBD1,CSASGTGKGETQYF,TGCAGTGCTAGTGGGACAGGGAAAGGAGAGACCCAGTACTTC
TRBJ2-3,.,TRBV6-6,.,CAGSQRSTDTQYF,TGTGCCGGTTCGCAACGGTCCACAGATACGCAGTATTTT
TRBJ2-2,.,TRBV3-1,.,CASSLQLVLNTGELFF,TGTGCCAGCAGTCTCCAGCTAGTGTTGAACACCGGGGAGCTGTTTTTT
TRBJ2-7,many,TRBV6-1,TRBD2,CASSRGGVGYEQYF,TGTGCCAGCAGCCGCGGGGGGGTCGGCTACGAGCAGTACTTC
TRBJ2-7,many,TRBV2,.,CASTQGPVPPDEQYF,TGTGCCAGTACCCAGGGCCCCGTCCCTCCCGACGAGCAGTACTTC
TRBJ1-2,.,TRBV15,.,CATSPGHNYGYTF,TGTGCCACCAGCCCGGGACATAACTATGGCTACACCTTC
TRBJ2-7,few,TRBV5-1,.,CASTPDPSNGEQYF,TGCGCCAGCACCCCGGACCCCTCAAATGGCGAGCAGTACTTC
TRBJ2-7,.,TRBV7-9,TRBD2,CASSLASSGLPYEQYF,TGTGCCAGCAGCTTGGCCTCTAGCGGGCTGCCCTACGAGCAGTACTTC
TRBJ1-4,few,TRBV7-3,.,CASSSGSDRRNEKLFF,TGTGCCAGCAGCTCCGGGTCTGACCGCAGAAATGAAAAACTGTTTTTT
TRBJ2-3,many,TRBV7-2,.,CASSPLVSTQYF,TGTGCCAGCAGCCCACTAGTCTCTACGCAGTATTTT
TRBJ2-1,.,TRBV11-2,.,CASSLQGFHEQFF,TGTGCCAGCAGCTTGCAGGGATTCCATGAGCAGTTCTTC
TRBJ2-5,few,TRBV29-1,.,CSVEMGPETQYF,TGCAGCGTTGAAATGGGTCCGGAGACCCAGTACTTC
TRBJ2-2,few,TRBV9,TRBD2,CASSVGTSGNTGELFF,TGTGCCAGCAGCGTAGGGACTAGCGGGAACACCGGGGAGCTGTTTTTT
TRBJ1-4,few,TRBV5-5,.,CASSLDRNNEKLFF,TGTGCCAGCAGCCTAGACAGGAATAATGAAAAACTGTTTTTT
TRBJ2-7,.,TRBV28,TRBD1,CASSQLDRVEEQYF,TGTGCCAGCAGCCAATTAGACAGGGTGGAGGAGCAGTACTTC
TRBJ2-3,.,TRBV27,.,CASSFLSTDTQYF,TGTGCCAGCAGTTTCCTTAGCACAGATACGCAGTATTTT
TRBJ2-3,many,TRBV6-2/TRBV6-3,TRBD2,CASSYFGGGTDTQYF,TGTGCCAGCAGTTACTTCGGCGGGGGAACAGATACGCAGTATTTT
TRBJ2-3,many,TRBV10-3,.,CAIKSTDTQYF,TGTGCCATCAAAAGCACAGATACGCAGTATTTT
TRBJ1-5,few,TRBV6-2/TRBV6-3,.,CASSYPSVGSGQPQHF,TGTGCCAGCAGTTACCCATCGGTGGGGTCCGGTCAGCCCCAGCATTTT
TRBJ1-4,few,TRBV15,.,CATSREGNPNEKLFF,TGTGCCACCAGCAGAGAGGGCAATCCTAATGAAAAACTGTTTTTT
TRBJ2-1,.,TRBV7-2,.,CASRRGPGGDEQFF,TGTGCCAGCAGGAGAGGTCCGGGCGGCGATGAGCAGTTCTTC
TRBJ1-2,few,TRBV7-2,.,CASSLEGYYGYTF,TGTGCCAGCAGCTTAGAAGGGTACTATGGCTACACCTTC
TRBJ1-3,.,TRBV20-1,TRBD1,CSAADRDFSGNTIYF,TGCAGTGCCGCCGACAGGGACTTCTCTGGAAACACCATATATTTT
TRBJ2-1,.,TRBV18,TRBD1,CASRSPAAGGSSYNEQFF,TGTGCCAGCCGAAGCCCGGCCGCAGGGGGAAGCTCCTACAATGAGCAGTTCTTC
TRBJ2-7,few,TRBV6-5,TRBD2,CASSYTGGPGEQYF,TGTGCCAGCAGTTACACGGGAGGGCCGGGCGAGCAGTACTTC
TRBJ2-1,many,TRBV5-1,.,CASSAETSYNEQFF,TGCGCCAGCAGCGCCGAAACTAGTTACAATGAGCAGTTCTTC
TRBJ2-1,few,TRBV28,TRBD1,CASSPIGQGGTEQFF,TGTGCCAGCAGTCCCATTGGACAGGGAGGTACTGAGCAGTTCTTC
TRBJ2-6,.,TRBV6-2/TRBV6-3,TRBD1,CASSPRDSLYSGANVLTF,TGTGCCAGCAGTCCCCGGGACAGTTTATACTCTGGGGCCAACGTCCTGACTTTC
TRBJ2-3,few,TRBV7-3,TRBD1,CASSLTYDRGDTQYF,TGTGCCAGCAGCTTAACGTATGACAGGGGAGATACGCAGTATTTT
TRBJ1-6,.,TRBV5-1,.,CASSLLYGAGNSPLHF,TGCGCCAGCAGCTTACTCTATGGGGCCGGCAATTCACCCCTCCACTTT
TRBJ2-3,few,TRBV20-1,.,CSAKDPPTDTQYF,TGCAGTGCTAAAGACCCTCCCACAGATACGCAGTATTTT
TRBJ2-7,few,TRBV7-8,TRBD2,CASSFPRLAGGYEQYF,TGTGCCAGCAGCTTCCCAAGGCTAGCGGGAGGCTACGAGCAGTACTTC
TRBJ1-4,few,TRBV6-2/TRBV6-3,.,CASHGPYNEKLFF,TGTGCCAGCCACGGGCCGTATAATGAAAAACTGTTTTTT
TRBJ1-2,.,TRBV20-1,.,CSAPLGGEGYGYTF,TGCAGTGCCCCGCTGGGGGGGGAGGGCTATGGCTACACCTTC
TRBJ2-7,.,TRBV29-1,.,CSVEASSSYEQYF,TGCAGCGTTGAAGCCAGCAGTTCCTACGAGCAGTACTTC
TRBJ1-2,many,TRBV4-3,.,CASSLTASEGGYTF,TGCGCCAGCAGCCTCACCGCCTCTGAAGGTGGCTACACCTTC
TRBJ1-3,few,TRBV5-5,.,CASSVGTFGNTIYF,TGTGCCAGCAGCGTCGGGACGTTCGGAAACACCATATATTTT
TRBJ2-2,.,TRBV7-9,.,CASSWSGLNTGELFF,TGTGCCAGCAGCTGGAGCGGACTGAACACCGGGGAGCTGTTTTTT
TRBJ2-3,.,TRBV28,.,CAIRRGAATDTQYF,TGTGCCATCCGCAGGGGGGCGGCCACAGATACGCAGTATTTT
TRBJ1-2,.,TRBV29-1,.,CSVGPLGPTYGYTF,TGCAGCGTGGGACCGTTGGGACCCACCTATGGCTACACCTTC
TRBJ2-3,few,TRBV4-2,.,CASSQGHSDTQYF,TGTGCCAGCAGCCAAGGGCACTCAGATACGCAGTATTTT
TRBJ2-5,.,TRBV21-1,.,CASSPLLHRQGALKETQYF,TGTGCCAGCAGCCCTCTCCTACATCGACAGGGGGCACTTAAAGAGACCCAGTACTTC
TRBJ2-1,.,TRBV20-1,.,CSANGGLTYNEQFF,TGCAGTGCTAACGGGGGCCTAACTTACAATGAGCAGTTCTTC
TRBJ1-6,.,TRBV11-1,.,CASSLRFANSRSHIDSPLHF,TGTGCCAGCAGCTTACGGTTCGCGAATTCTAGGTCCCATATCGATTCACCCCTCCACTTT
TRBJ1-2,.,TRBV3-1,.,CASSTMTTGLGYGYTF,TGTGCCAGCAGTACAATGACGACAGGTCTGGGCTATGGCTACACCTTC
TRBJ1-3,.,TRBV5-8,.,CASSSGRTHSGNTIYF,TGTGCCAGCAGCTCGGGGAGGACCCACTCTGGAAACACCATATATTTT
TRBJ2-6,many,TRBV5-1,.,CASSQTLSGANVLTF,TGCGCCAGCAGCCAGACGCTTTCTGGGGCCAACGTCCTGACTTTC
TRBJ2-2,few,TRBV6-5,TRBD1,CASSTRPGGRNTGELFF,TGTGCCAGCAGTACCCGACCAGGGGGAAGGAACACCGGGGAGCTGTTTTTT
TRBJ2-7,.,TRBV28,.,CASSPPYTYEQYF,TGTGCCAGCAGTCCCCCCTATACCTACGAGCAGTACTTC